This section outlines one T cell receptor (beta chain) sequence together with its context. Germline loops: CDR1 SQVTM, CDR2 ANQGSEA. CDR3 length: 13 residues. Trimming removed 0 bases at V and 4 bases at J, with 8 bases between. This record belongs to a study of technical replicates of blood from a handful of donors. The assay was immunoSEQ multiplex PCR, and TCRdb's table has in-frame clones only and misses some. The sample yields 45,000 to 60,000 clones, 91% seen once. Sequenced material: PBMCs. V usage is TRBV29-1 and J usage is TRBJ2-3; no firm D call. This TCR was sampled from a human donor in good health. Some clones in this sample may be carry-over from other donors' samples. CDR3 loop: CSVEDPLSDTQYF. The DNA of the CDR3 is TGCAGCGTTGAAGATCCCCTGTCAGATACGCAGTATTTT.